This T cell receptor (beta chain) was captured in a study of CD8 T cells in Susac syndrome. This clonotype occurred once. Reverse transcription of about 0.5 to 1 ug RNA was carried out with random hexamers. A multiplex approach, immunoSEQ multiplex PCR, amplified TCR beta CDR3 across 54 Vbeta and 13 Jbeta. Via MiXCR, TCRdb re-called the immunoSEQ multiplex PCR reads, giving one row per CDR3 protein. The sample carries over 350,000 distinct CDR3 sequences, 85% to 90% recorded once. CDR3 size: 14 residues. V lost 2 bases and J 5 bases, leaving 10 bases between the germline ends. Germline CDR1 reads MNHEY; CDR2 reads SVGAGI.

This chain connects TRBV6-5 to TRBJ2-1; maybe TRBD2 (6 bases). Sequenced input: CD8+ T cells from PBMCs. This TCR was recovered from a human donor with multiple sclerosis. The CDR3 bases are TGTGCCAGCAGTTACGGAGGGGCAAACAATGAGCAGTTCTTC. The encoded protein is CASSYGGANNEQFF.